The present T cell receptor (beta chain) was sequenced within a study of cytomegalovirus exposure and HLA in healthy donors. PCR was performed using 60 Vbeta and 13 Jbeta primers. Profiled with immunoSEQ multiplex PCR; TCRdb holds only in-frame clones, not every one. This table has roughly 99,000 clones, about 80% appearing once. Germline lookup yields CDR1 SGHRS and CDR2 YFSETQ. V shed 2 bases and J 4 bases; nucleotides not matched to a gene: 17. The CDR3 consists of 18 residues. The J gene is TRBJ1-2, the V gene TRBV5-1; 7 nucleotides agree with TRBD1. The source material was PBMCs. This sequence was found in a man aged 25-40 years in good health and CMV-seropositive. This chain's CDR3 is CASSLFGTEVVMGYGYTF. The CDR3 DNA sequence: TGCGCCAGCAGCTTATTTGGGACAGAGGTTGTTATGGGCTATGGCTACACCTTC.